This TCR beta chain was observed in a study of blood T cell repertoires in COVID-19. Study overall: Samples taken during acute and convalescent COVID-19 were collected in the United States, Italy and Spain. T cells, B-cell-depleted T cells, or PBMCs provided the cDNA or gDNA that served as material.

CDR3 size: 16 residues. CDR1 LNHDA and CDR2 SQIVND come from the germline V gene (reference sequence). J gave up 6 bases and V 5 bases, and 9 bases lay outside the gene matches. Per the original methods: Amplification from reference gene primers served as the basis for estimated nucleated cell counts. Only in-frame clones appear in the TCRdb table, and some are missing; sequencing was by immunoSEQ multiplex PCR. V and J calls plus clone size are reproduced from that table; the DNA served to infer D and trimming. The profile covers 150,000 to 200,000 clones, with 65% to 90% appearing a single time and around 5.2% taken by the ten largest.

What was sequenced was PBMCs or T cells enriched from blood (not recorded which). The rearrangement links TRBV19 to TRBJ2-2; 10 nucleotides align to TRBD1. This receptor was taken from a woman aged 60-75 years with acute COVID-19. The DNA of the CDR3 is TGTGCCAGTAGTTATGGATCCGGGACAGGGGCCGGGGAGCTGTTTTTT. It codes for CASSYGSGTGAGELFF.